The entry that follows covers one T cell receptor beta chain sequence. Its antigen is not known. V lost 6 bases and J lost 5, with 10 bases in between. CDR3 length equals 12 residues. Germline CDR1 MGHDK, CDR2 SYGVNS. Sequencing targeted TCR beta in T cells from blood (CD8+ and CD4+). TEMRA cells were FACS-enriched, and CD8+ and CD4+ T cells were isolated negatively. The sample is drawn from a study of CD8 T cells in Susac syndrome. An amount of RNA that ranged from roughly 0.5 to 1 ug was reverse transcribed with random hexamers. TCRdb passed the immunoSEQ multiplex PCR reads through MiXCR, listing each CDR3 protein once. Of approximately 80,000 distinct CDR3 sequences in the sample, 90% to 95% were seen once. Overall study results and limits: As acknowledged by the study, its TCR sequencing and HLA analysis included a relatively small number of individuals.

Input material: CD8+ T cells from PBMCs. This TCR was recovered from a human donor with multiple sclerosis. The chain recombines TRBV25-1 with TRBJ2-5; no clear D gene. CDR3 sequence: CASRIGLETQYF. As DNA, the CDR3 is TGTGCCAGCAGGATCGGTCTGGAGACCCAGTACTTC. Together with reference TRBV25-1 and TRBJ2-5, the CDR3 gives the full variable domain: EADIYQTPRYLVIGTGKKITLECSQTMGHDKMYWYQQDPGMELHLIHYSYGVNSTEKGDLSSESTVSRIRTEHFPLTLESARPSHTSQYLCASRIGLETQYFGPGTRLLVL.